This T cell receptor (beta chain) came from a study of cytomegalovirus exposure and HLA in healthy donors. The PCR was carried out with 60 Vbeta primers and 13 Jbeta primers. Methods used by the authors: Approximately 87 million unique TCR beta chains, 9 million to 11 million shared, were counted in a later analysis. Sequencing was performed with immunoSEQ multiplex PCR; in TCRdb, only in-frame clones are kept and a portion is missing. The V and J calls and clone size are taken from that table; D and trimming were inferred from the DNA. This sample has 98,000 or so clones, with over 60% found just once. General study results and limits: In a later analysis, productive TCRs from donors in an Asian-associated ancestry cluster reportedly carried fewer N-insertions than the cohort mean. Sequencing depth roughly uniform across donors was assumed in presence/absence analyses. Several top significant clusters appeared, in a later analysis, to be linked to common viral pathogens.

To note about this clone: Its target is not known.

The CDR3 spans 13 residues. Germline V gene data show CDR1 as SGDLS and CDR2 as YYNGEE. Material for sequencing was PBMCs. The V call is TRBV9, the J call TRBJ2-5, with a tentative D call TRBD1 (5 bases). TRBJ2-7 explains the end of the DNA better; the J call may be wrong. The sequence came from a man in his 60s in good health and CMV-seropositive. The CDR3: CASSPGRGYEQYF. The DNA of the CDR3 is TGTGCCAGCAGCCCCGGAAGGGGCTACGAGCAGTACTTC.